This TCR beta chain was recorded in a study of T cell repertoires in cytomegalovirus infection. TCRdb redid the calling of the reads with MiXCR, one entry per CDR3 protein. The sample holds 100,000 or so distinct CDR3 sequences; 20% to 30% are singletons and the top ten take around 40%. This CDR3 region has 13 residues. Per the germline V gene, CDR1 is SGHAT and CDR2 is FQNNGV. V dropped 5 bases and J dropped 5 bases, with 12 bases sitting between them. The TCR comes from a human donor in good health (CMV status not recorded). Some clones in this sample may be carry-over from other donors' samples. The chain couples TRBV11-2 to TRBJ2-5; D remains unclear. Sequencing was done on a sample of CD8+ T cells from PBMCs. The CDR3 protein is CASSHASEETQYF. The CDR3 DNA reads as TGTGCCAGCAGCCATGCGTCCGAGGAGACCCAGTACTTC.